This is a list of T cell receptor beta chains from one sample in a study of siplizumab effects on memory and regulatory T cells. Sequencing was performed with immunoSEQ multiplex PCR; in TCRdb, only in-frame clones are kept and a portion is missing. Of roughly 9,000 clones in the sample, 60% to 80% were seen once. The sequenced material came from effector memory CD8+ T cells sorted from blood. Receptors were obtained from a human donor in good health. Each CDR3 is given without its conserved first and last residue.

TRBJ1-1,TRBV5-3,ASSLLNTEAF
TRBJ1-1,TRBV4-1,ASSHSRSWNTEAF
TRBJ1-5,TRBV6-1,ASSESRVDQPQH
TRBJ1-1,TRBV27,ASSFSGTGNTEAF
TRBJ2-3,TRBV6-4,ASSDSAGSTDTQY
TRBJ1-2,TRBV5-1,ASSLTQALANYGYT
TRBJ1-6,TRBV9,ASSVGSQVGHSPLH
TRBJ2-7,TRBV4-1,ASSRGERTYEQY
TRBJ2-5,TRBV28,ASHITNWGGETQY
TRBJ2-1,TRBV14,ASSSSGASNEQF
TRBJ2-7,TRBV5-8,ASSLFPGHIYEQY
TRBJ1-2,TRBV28,ASSLQGARYGYT
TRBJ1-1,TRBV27,ASSYPGSEAF
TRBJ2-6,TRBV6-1,ASSEAGGTGANVLT
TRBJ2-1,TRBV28,ASRPRQGELAGRRF
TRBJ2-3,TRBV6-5,ASTNTHRTDTQY
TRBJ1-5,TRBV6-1,ASATNQPQH